The 18 T cell receptor beta chains below were found in one sample sequenced in a study of T-cell memory formation after mild COVID-19. TCRdb re-derived calls from the 5' RACE reads in MiXCR, one entry per CDR3 protein. The sample lists around 320,000 distinct CDR3 sequences, approximately 27% occurring once. Sequencing was performed on PBMCs or a T cell subset sorted from them (not recorded which). All receptors come from an adult woman who had mild COVID-19 (a few samples of this study predate the infection). Cell type and time point are not known.

This CDR3 reads CASSLAAQPQHF. CDR3 sequence (DNA): TGTGCCAGCAGCTTAGCGGCTCAGCCCCAGCATTTT. The rearrangement joins TRBV7-9 to TRBJ1-5, with D unresolved. Deletions cut 0 bases from V and 6 bases from J, with 3 bases between. The CDR3 length is 12 residues. CDR1 is SEHNR and CDR2 is FQNEAQ in the germline V gene (reference sequence).

The chain employs TRBV7-2 and TRBJ2-5; D possibly corresponds to TRBD2 (6 bases). The ends were cut back, 1 base at V and 5 bases at J, with 14 bases in the middle. CDR1 and CDR2 (germline): SGHTA, FQGNSA. This CDR3 spans 15 amino acids. CDR3 DNA: TGTGCCAGCAGCTTAGTCGGCGGGACGTTCGAGACCCAGTACTTC. The encoded protein is CASSLVGGTFETQYF.

The table lists this clonotype with a count of one. The V call is TRBV12-3 or TRBV12-4, the J call TRBJ1-1; a possible D gene is TRBD1 (5 bases). The CDR3 is made up of 12 amino acids. Between the trimmed V and J ends, which lost 5 bases and 6 bases, there was a span of 10 bases. CDR3 sequence reads: CASSQGAAEAFF. The CDR3 DNA sequence: TGTGCCAGCAGTCAGGGAGCCGCTGAAGCTTTCTTT.

This clonotype was seen a few times. V usage is TRBV28 and J usage is TRBJ2-7; TRBD1 might be the D (5 bases). Trimming removed 3 bases at V and 2 bases at J, with 11 bases between. The germline V gene has CDR1 MDHEN and CDR2 SYDVKM. The CDR3 extends over 14 amino acids. CDR3 nucleotides: TGTGCCAGCAGTTTTTCAGGGTCCCCCTACGAGCAGTACTTC. This translates into CASSFSGSPYEQYF.

In DNA, the CDR3 is TGCAGCGTTGGATCAGGAGCGGGAGTCAACCGCAATGAGCAGTTCTTC. It translates to CSVGSGAGVNRNEQFF. V gene TRBV29-1 combines with J gene TRBJ2-1, with 8 bases identical to TRBD2. This CDR3 is built from 16 residues. Germline CDR1 is SQVTM and CDR2 is ANQGSEA. V lost 4 bases, J lost 6 bases, and 14 bases stayed unmatched.

This clonotype was seen repeatedly, ten times or more. The chain uses TRBV5-6 and TRBJ2-1; unclear D gene. Germline CDR1 SGHDT, CDR2 YYEEEE. This CDR3 comprises 11 residues. Trimming took off 5 bases at V and 3 bases at J, with 3 bases between the two ends. CDR3 region: CASRLYNEQFF. The CDR3 coding sequence is TGTGCCAGCAGGCTCTACAATGAGCAGTTCTTC.

This clonotype turned up a few times. The chain couples TRBV5-1 to TRBJ2-7; D perhaps matches TRBD2 (5 bases). Trimming cost V 4 bases and J 2 bases, with 10 bases left between them. There are 13 residues in the CDR3. Germline CDR1 SGHRS, CDR2 YFSETQ. As DNA, the CDR3 is TGCGCCAGCAGCGGCGGGTCCACCTACGAGCAGTACTTC. It yields the protein CASSGGSTYEQYF.

The CDR3 loop reads CASSVSGGWTEAFF. The CDR3 coding sequence is TGTGCCAGCAGCGTATCAGGGGGTTGGACTGAAGCTTTCTTT. The rearrangement joins TRBV7-3 to TRBJ1-1; 7 nucleotides match TRBD1. Looked up from germline, CDR1 is SGHTA and CDR2 is FQGTGA. There are 14 residues in the CDR3. V lost 5 bases to trimming and J lost 5 bases; unmatched junction nucleotides: 8.

The rearrangement uses TRBV29-1 and TRBJ2-7; D is undetermined. The CDR3 sequence is 12 residues long. The V end was cut by 2 bases, the J end by 2 bases, with 7 bases between. Germline CDR1 reads SQVTM; CDR2 reads ANQGSEA. For the CDR3, the DNA is TGCAGCGTTGAACTCGACACCTACGAGCAGTACTTC. This codes for CSVELDTYEQYF.

The chain carries TRBV7-6 and TRBJ2-3; TRBD2 matches 8 bases. This CDR3 contains 15 residues. Germline trimming cut 7 bases from V and 3 bases from J; bases unmatched to any gene: 9. The germline V gene encodes CDR1 SGHVS and CDR2 FNYEAQ. The CDR3 is CASILSGGPTDTQYF. The CDR3 nucleotides read TGTGCCAGCATTTTGTCGGGAGGGCCTACAGATACGCAGTATTTT.

The genes are TRBV18 and TRBJ1-1; D is undetermined. The V and J ends lost 6 bases and 1 base respectively, with 12 bases between them. Germline loops: CDR1 KGHSH, CDR2 LQKENI. CDR3 size: 14 residues. The CDR3 DNA is TGTGCCAGCTCTCGGTCGGGGAGGAACACTGAAGCTTTCTTT. Translated, it gives CASSRSGRNTEAFF.

The chain is built from TRBV7-3 and TRBJ2-1, with a possible D match to TRBD1 (5 bases). This CDR3 is 15 amino acids long. CDR1 is SGHTA, CDR2 FQGTGA, per germline. With 6 bases removed from V and 4 bases from J, the gap between germline ends came to 16 bases. The CDR3 DNA reads TGTGCCAGCAGTCCAGACAGAGTCTCGTACAATGAGCAGTTCTTC. Its translation: CASSPDRVSYNEQFF.

This sequence joins TRBV5-1 and TRBJ1-1; D unresolved. The CDR3 covers 15 residues. V dropped 2 bases and J dropped 3 bases, with 14 bases sitting between them. Germline V gene sequence: CDR1 SGHRS, CDR2 YFSETQ. CDR3: CASSLEGTIDTEAFF. CDR3 nucleotides: TGCGCCAGCAGCTTAGAAGGAACTATCGACACTGAAGCTTTCTTT.

This clonotype has only a few counts. CDR3 coding DNA: TGCGCCAGCAGTCAATCGTTTCGGGGCTCCTACGAGCAGTACTTC. Protein: CASSQSFRGSYEQYF. This rearrangement joins TRBV23-1 to TRBJ2-7; tentatively, D is TRBD2 (5 bases). Being an ORF, TRBV23-1 has a function that is uncertain. With 0 bases removed from V and 0 bases from J, the gap between germline ends came to 9 bases. The CDR3 totals 15 residues.

This clonotype was seen ten or more times. DNA of the CDR3: TGTGCCAGCAGCCGCCGGGACAGGGCGTCCTACGAGCAGTACTTC. Amino acids: CASSRRDRASYEQYF. This sequence joins TRBV12-3 or TRBV12-4 and TRBJ2-7; 9 bases match TRBD1. CDR3 length equals 15 residues. The ends lost 6 bases at V and 1 base at J; junction bases unmatched: 7.

The chain joins TRBV6-6 to TRBJ1-1; D is ambiguous. There are 11 residues in the CDR3. The germline V gene encodes CDR1 MNHNY and CDR2 SVGAGI (reference sequence). Trimming left V 5 bases short and J 7 bases short, with 8 bases between. CDR3 protein: CASSPTHEAFF. As DNA, the CDR3 is TGTGCCAGCAGTCCCACGCATGAAGCTTTCTTT.

The gene calls are TRBV27 and TRBJ1-2, with a possible D match to TRBD1 (5 bases). The CDR3 has 15 amino acids. Germline CDR1 reads MNHEY; CDR2 reads SMNVEV (reference sequence). Deletions cut 6 bases from V and 4 bases from J, with 18 bases between. In DNA, the CDR3 is TGTGCCAGCAGCCGCCGGGACCTTGATCGCTATGGCTACACCTTC. This gives the protein CASSRRDLDRYGYTF.

The CDR3 region is CASSPGQLNYGYTF. The CDR3 DNA reads TGTGCCAGCTCACCCGGACAGCTTAACTATGGCTACACCTTC. The chain couples TRBV18 to TRBJ1-2, with D perhaps TRBD1 (6 bases). From germline, CDR1 is KGHSH and CDR2 LQKENI. Trimming pared 3 bases from V and 1 base from J, leaving 9 bases between. This CDR3 contains 14 residues. Full variable domain (missing parts from reference TRBV18 and TRBJ1-2): NAGVMQNPRHLVRRRGQEARLRCSPMKGHSHVYWYRQLPEEGLKFMVYLQKENIIDESGMPKERFSAEFPKEGPSILRIQQVVRGDSAAYFCASSPGQLNYGYTFGSGTRLTVV.